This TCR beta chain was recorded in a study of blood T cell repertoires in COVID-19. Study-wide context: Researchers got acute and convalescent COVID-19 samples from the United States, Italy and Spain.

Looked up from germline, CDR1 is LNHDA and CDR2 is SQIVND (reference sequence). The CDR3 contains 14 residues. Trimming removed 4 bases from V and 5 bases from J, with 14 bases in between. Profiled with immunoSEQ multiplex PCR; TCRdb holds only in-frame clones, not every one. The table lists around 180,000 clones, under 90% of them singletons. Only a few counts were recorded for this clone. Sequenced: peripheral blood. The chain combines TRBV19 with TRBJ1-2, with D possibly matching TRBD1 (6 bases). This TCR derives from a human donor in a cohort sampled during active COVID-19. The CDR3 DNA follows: TGTGCCAGTAGTACTCAGGGGAGACGGTATGGCTACACCTTC. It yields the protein CASSTQGRRYGYTF.